This T cell receptor (beta chain) came from a study of post-analysis software for immune sequencing data. The CDR3 runs 12 residues. V lost 6 bases, J lost 7 bases, and 12 bases lay in between. Germline V gene sequence: CDR1 SNHLY, CDR2 FYNNEI. General observations from the study: Compared with controls, patients had more of about 5 TRBV segments, including TRBV5-6, TRBV5-1 and TRBV20-1.

About this clonotype itself: What it binds is not known.

Carried by the TCR beta cDNA libraries were unique molecular identifiers. In TCRdb, the PCR reads were re-called with MiXCR into one record per CDR3 protein. This table holds roughly 540,000 distinct CDR3 sequences, 30% to 40% found once. Material for sequencing was blood. This sequence originates from a girl aged 2-17 years with multiple sclerosis. The V and J genes are TRBV2 and TRBJ1-2, with D maybe TRBD1 (6 bases). CDR3 sequence reads: CASRRGERGYTF. As DNA, the CDR3 is TGTGCCAGCAGGAGGGGGGAACGTGGCTACACCTTC. The whole variable domain, remainder taken from reference TRBV2 and TRBJ1-2, is EPEVTQTPSHQVTQMGQEVILRCVPISNHLYFYWYRQILGQKVEFLVSFYNNEISEKSEIFDDQFSVERPDGSNFTLKIRSTKLEDSAMYFCASRRGERGYTFGSGTRLTVV.